This T cell receptor beta chain was recorded in a study of response to subunit inactivated influenza vaccine. General study results and limits: Authors suggested few new T cells are recruited by each seasonal influenza vaccination.

The V and J ends lost 4 bases and 0 bases, in that order; junction bases with no gene match: 12. CDR3 length equals 18 residues. Germline CDR1 is SGHRS and CDR2 is YFSETQ. There are many counts of this clonotype. Antigen specificity is unknown. TCRdb re-called the RT-PCR reads with MiXCR, one entry per CDR3 protein. This repertoire shows more than 500,000 distinct CDR3 sequences, roughly 10% found once; its top ten account for 9.5% to 12%. The same sample was also studied in work on T cells expressing NK-cell markers. From that second work: TCR beta cDNA was made by 5'RACE template switching with UMIs.

Sequencing was performed on PBMCs from blood, taken on the day of vaccination. This sequence joins TRBV5-1 and TRBJ2-1, with 8 bases that match TRBD2. This TCR derives from a middle-aged man who received an inactivated influenza vaccine. The CDR3 spells CASSPPLSGESSYNEQFF. The CDR3 nucleotides are TGCGCCAGCAGCCCTCCTCTTAGCGGGGAAAGCTCCTACAATGAGCAGTTCTTC.